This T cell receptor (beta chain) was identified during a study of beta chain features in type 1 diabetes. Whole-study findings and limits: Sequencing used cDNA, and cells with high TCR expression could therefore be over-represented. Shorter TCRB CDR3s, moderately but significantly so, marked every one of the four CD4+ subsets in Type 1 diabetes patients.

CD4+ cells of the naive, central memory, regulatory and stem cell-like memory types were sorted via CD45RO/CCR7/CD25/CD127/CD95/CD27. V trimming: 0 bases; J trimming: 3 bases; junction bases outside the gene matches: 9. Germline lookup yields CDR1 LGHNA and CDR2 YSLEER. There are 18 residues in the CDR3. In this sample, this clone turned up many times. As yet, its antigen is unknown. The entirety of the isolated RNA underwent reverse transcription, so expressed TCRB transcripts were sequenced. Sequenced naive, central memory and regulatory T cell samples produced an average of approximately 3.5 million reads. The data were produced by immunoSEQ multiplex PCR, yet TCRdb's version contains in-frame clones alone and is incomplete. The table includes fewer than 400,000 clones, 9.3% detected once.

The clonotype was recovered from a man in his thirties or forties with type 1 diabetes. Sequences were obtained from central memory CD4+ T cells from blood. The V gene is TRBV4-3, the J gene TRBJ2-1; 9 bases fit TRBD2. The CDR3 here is CASSQDSRRGGLYNEQFF. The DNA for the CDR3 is TGCGCCAGCAGCCAAGATAGTAGGCGGGGGGGCCTCTACAATGAGCAGTTCTTC.